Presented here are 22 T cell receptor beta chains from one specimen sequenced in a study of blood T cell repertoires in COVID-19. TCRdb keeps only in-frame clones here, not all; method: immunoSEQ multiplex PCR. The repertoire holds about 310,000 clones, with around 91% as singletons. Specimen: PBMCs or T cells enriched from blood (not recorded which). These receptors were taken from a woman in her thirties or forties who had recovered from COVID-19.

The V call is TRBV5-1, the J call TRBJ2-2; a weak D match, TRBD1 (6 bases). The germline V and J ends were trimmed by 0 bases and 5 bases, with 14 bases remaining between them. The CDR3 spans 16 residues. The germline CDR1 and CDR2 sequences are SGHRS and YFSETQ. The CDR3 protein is CASSLEGHSRTGELFF. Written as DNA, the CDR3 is TGCGCCAGCAGCTTGGAGGGACATTCACGGACCGGGGAGCTGTTTTTT.

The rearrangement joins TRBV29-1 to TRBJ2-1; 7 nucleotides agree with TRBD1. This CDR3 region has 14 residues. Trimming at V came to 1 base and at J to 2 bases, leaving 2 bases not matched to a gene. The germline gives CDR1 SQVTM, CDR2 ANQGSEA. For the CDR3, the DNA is TGCAGCGTTGAAGGGACAGGAGCCTACAATGAGCAGTTCTTC. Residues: CSVEGTGAYNEQFF.

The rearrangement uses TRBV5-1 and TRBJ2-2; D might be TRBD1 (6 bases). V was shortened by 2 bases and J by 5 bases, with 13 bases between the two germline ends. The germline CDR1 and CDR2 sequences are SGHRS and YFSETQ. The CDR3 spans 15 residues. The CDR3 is CASSLLQGKTGELFF. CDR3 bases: TGCGCCAGCAGCTTACTACAGGGAAAAACCGGGGAGCTGTTTTTT.

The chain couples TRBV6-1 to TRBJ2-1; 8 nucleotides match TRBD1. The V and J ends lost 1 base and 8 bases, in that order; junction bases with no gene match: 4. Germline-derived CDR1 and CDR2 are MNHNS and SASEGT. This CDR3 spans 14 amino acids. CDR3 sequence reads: CASSEEGQGDEQFF. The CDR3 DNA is TGTGCCAGCAGTGAAGAAGGACAGGGTGATGAGCAGTTCTTC.

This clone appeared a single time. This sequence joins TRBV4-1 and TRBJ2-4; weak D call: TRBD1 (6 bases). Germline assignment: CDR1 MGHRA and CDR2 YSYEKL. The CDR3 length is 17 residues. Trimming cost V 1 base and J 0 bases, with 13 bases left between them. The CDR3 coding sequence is TGCGCCAGCAGCCAAGCGACAGGAACTCTAGCCAAAAACATTCAGTACTTC. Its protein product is CASSQATGTLAKNIQYF.

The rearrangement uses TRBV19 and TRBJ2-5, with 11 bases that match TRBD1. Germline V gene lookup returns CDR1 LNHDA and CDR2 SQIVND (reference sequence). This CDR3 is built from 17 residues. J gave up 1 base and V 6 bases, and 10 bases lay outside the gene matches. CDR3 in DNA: TGTGCCAGTAGGGACCGGACAGGGGGCAATGTCCAAGAGACCCAGTACTTC. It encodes CASRDRTGGNVQETQYF.

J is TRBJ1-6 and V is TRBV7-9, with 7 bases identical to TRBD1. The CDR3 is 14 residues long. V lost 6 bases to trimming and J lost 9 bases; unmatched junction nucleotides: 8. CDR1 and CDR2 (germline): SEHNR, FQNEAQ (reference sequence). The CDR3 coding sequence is TGTGCCAGCAGGGGCGACAACAGGGGTTCACCCCTCCACTTT. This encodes CASRGDNRGSPLHF.

The CDR3 reads CASSDTGNTEAFF. The CDR3 DNA is TGTGCCAGCAGTGATACAGGGAACACTGAAGCTTTCTTT. The chain couples TRBV28 to TRBJ1-1, with D tentatively TRBD1 (5 bases). This CDR3 is 13 amino acids long. Germline values: CDR1 MDHEN, CDR2 SYDVKM. The germline V and J ends were trimmed by 5 bases and 1 base, with 8 bases remaining between them.

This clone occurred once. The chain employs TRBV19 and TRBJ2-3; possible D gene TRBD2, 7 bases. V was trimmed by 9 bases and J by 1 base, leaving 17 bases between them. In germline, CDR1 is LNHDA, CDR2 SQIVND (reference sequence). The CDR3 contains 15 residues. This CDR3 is CASRAGGAGTDTQYF. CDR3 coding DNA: TGTGCCAGCCGGGCTGGGGGGGCAGGCACAGATACGCAGTATTTT.

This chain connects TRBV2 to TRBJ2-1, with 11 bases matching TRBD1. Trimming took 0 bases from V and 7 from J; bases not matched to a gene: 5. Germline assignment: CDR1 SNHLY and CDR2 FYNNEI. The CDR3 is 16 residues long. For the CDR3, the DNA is TGTGCCAGCAGTGAAGCATGGGGACAGGGGGAGAATGAGCAGTTCTTC. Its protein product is CASSEAWGQGENEQFF.

The CDR3 DNA reads TGTGCCAGCAGTTTAACGACAGGGGCGCAAGGAAACACCATATATTTT. Its protein is CASSLTTGAQGNTIYF. The gene calls are TRBV28 and TRBJ1-3, with TRBD1 matching over 8 bases. V dropped 2 bases and J dropped 4; count of bases not matched to a gene: 7. Germline values: CDR1 MDHEN, CDR2 SYDVKM. There are 16 residues in the CDR3.

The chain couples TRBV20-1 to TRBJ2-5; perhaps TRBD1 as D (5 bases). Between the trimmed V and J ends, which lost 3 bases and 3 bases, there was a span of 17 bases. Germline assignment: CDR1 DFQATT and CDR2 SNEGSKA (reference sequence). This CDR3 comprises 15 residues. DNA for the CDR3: TGCAGTGCTAGTAGAGTGACAGCGTTCGAAGAGACCCAGTACTTC. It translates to CSASRVTAFEETQYF.

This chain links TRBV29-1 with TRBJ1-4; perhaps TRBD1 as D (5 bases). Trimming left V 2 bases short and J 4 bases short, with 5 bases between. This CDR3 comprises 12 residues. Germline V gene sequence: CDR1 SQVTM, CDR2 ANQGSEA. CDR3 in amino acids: CSVEQGNEKLFF. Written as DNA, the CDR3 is TGCAGCGTTGAACAGGGTAATGAAAAACTGTTTTTT.

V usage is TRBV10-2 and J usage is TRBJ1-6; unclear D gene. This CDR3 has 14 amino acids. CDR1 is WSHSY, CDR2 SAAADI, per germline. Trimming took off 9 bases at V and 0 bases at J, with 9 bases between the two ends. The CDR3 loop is CASHSSSYNSPLHF. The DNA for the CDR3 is TGCGCCAGTCATTCTAGCTCCTATAATTCACCCCTCCACTTT.

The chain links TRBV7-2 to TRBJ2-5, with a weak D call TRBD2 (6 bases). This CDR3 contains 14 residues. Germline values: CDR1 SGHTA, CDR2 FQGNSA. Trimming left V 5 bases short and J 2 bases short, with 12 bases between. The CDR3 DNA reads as TGTGCCAGCAGCCGTGGGGGAGGACAAGAGACCCAGTACTTC. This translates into CASSRGGGQETQYF.

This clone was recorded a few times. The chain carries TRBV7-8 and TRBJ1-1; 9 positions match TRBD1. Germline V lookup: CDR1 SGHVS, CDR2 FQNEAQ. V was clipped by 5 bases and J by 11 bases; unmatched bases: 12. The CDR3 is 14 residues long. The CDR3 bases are TGTGCCAGCAGCCCCTCCGGGACAGGGACCGCGGCTTTCTTT. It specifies CASSPSGTGTAAFF.

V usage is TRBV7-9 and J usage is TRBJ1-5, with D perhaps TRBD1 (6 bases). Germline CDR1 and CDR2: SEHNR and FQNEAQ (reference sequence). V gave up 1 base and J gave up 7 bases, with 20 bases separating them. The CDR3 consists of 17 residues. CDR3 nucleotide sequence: TGTGCCAGCAGCTTAGAATCGTCAGGGGCTTTCAAACAGCCCCAGCATTTT. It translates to CASSLESSGAFKQPQHF. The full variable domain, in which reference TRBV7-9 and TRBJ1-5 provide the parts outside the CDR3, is DTGVSQNPRHKITKRGQNVTFRCDPISEHNRLYWYRQTLGQGPEFLTYFQNEAQLEKSRLLSDRFSAERPKGSFSTLEIQRTEQGDSAMYLCASSLESSGAFKQPQHFGDGTRLSIL.

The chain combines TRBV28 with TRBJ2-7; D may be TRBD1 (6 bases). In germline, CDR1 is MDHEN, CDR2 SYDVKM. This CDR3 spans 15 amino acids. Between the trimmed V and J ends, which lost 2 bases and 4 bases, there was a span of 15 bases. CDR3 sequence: CASSLGGGAVYEQYF. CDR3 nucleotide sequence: TGTGCCAGCAGTTTAGGTGGGGGCGCGGTATACGAGCAGTACTTC.

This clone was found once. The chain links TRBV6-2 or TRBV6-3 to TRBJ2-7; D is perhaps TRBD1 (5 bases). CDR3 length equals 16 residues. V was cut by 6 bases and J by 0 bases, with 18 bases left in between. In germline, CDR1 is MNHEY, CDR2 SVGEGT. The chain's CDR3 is CASSPRQRISSYEQYF. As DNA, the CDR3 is TGTGCCAGCAGCCCTCGACAGAGAATTAGCTCCTACGAGCAGTACTTC.

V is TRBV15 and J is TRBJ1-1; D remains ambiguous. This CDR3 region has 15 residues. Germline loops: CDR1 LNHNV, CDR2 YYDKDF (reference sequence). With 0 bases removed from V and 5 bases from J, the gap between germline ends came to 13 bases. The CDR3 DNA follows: TGTGCCACCAGCAGAGATAAGGGTGCGGGGACTGAAGCTTTCTTT. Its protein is CATSRDKGAGTEAFF.

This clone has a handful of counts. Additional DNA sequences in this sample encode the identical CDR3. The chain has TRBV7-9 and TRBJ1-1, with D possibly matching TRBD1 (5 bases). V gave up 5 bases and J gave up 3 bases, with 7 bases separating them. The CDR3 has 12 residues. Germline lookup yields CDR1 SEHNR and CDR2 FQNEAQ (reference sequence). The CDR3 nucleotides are TGTGCCAGCAGCGGGGGGGACACTGAAGCTTTCTTT. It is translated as CASSGGDTEAFF.

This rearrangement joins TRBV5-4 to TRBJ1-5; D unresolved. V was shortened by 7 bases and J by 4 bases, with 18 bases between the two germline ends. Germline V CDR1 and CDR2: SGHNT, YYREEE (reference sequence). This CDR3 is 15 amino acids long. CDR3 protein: CASRAEREMNQPQHF. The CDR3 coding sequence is TGTGCCAGCCGTGCTGAGCGGGAGATGAATCAGCCCCAGCATTTT.